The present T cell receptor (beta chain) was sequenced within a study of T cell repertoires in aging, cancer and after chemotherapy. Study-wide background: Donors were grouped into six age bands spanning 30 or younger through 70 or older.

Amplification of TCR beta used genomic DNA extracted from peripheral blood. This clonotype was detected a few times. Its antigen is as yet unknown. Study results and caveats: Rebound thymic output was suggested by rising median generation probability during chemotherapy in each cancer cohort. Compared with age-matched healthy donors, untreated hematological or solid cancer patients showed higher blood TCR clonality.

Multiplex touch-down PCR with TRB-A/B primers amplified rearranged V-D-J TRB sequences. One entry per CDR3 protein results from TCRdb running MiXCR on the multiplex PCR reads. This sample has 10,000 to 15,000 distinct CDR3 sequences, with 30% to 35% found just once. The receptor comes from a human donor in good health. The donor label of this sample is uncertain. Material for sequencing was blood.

This CDR3 reads CASSYSAASGGYTF. In nucleotides, the CDR3 is TGTGCCAGCAGTTACTCCGCCGCGAGTGGTGGCTACACCTTC. The chain recombines TRBV12-3 or TRBV12-4 with TRBJ1-2; D is unclear. This CDR3 comprises 14 residues. Trimming shortened V by 4 bases and J by 7 bases, and 16 bases separated the two germline ends.